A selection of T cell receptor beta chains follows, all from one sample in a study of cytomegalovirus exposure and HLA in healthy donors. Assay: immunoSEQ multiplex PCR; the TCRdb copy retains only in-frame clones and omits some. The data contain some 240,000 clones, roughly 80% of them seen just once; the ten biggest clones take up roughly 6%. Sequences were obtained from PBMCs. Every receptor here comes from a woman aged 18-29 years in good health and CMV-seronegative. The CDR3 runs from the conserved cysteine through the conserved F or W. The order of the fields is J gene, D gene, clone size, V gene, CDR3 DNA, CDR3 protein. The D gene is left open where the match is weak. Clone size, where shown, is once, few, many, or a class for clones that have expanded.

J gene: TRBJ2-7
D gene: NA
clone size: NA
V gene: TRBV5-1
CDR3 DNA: TGCGCCAGCAGACCACTAGCACCTCCCTACGAGCAGTACTTC
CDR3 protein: CASRPLAPPYEQYF

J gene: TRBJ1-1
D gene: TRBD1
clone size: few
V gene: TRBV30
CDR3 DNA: TGTGCCTGGGACAGGGCCGTTGAAGCTTTCTTT
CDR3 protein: CAWDRAVEAFF

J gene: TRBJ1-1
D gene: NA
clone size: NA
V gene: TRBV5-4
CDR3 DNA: TGTGCCAGCAGCTTGGCCGGGGGTGTCGGCACTGAAGCTTTCTTT
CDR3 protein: CASSLAGGVGTEAFF

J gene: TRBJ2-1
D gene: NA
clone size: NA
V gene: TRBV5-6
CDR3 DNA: TGTGCCAGCAGCTTGGGCGGACCCTACAATGAGCAGTTCTTC
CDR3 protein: CASSLGGPYNEQFF

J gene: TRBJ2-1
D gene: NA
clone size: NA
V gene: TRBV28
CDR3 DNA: TGTGCCAGCAGTTTGCCCCTGGCGGGGGCCTCCTACAATGAGCAGTTCTTC
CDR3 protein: CASSLPLAGASYNEQFF

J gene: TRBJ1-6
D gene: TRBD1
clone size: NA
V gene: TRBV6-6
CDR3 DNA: TGTGCCAGCGGGACAGGGTATAATTCACCCCTCCACTTT
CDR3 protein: CASGTGYNSPLHF

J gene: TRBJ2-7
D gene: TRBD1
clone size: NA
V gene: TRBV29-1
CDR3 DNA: TGCAGCGTCACCACGGGACAGGGCTACGAGCAGTACTTC
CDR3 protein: CSVTTGQGYEQYF

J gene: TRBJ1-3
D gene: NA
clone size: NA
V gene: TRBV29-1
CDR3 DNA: TGCAGCGTTGAAGAAGGGAAGGGATTTGGAAACACCATATATTTT
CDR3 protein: CSVEEGKGFGNTIYF

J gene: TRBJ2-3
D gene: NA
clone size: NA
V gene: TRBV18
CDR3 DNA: TGTGCCAGCTCACCAGGTGCTAGCACAGATACGCAGTATTTT
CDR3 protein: CASSPGASTDTQYF

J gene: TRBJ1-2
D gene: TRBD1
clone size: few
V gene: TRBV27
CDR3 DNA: TGTGCCAGCAGCTTCGGACAGGGACGCTATGGCTACACCTTC
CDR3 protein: CASSFGQGRYGYTF

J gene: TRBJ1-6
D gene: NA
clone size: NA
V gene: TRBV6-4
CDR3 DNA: TGTGCCAGCAGTGAGGCGGCACATTCACCCCTCCACTTT
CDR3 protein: CASSEAAHSPLHF

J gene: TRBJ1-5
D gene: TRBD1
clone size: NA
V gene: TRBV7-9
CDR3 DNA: TGTGCCAGCAGCTCCGACAGGGTAGGAAGCAATCAGCCCCAGCATTTT
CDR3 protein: CASSSDRVGSNQPQHF

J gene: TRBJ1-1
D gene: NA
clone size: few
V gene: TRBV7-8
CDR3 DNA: TGTGCCAGCAGCTCAAAGCAGGGGAACACTGAAGCTTTCTTT
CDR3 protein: CASSSKQGNTEAFF

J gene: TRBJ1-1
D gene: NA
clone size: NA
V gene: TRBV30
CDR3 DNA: TGTGCCTGGAGTGTACGGTTAAACACTGAAGCTTTCTTT
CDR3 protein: CAWSVRLNTEAFF

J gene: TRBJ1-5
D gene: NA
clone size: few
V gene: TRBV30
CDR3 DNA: TGTGAGGCAGTCAATCAGCCCCAGCATTTT
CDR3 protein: CEAVNQPQHF

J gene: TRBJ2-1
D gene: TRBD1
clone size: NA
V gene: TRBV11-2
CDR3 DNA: TGTGCCAGCAGCCACCTGGGACAGGGCATAAACAATGAGCAGTTCTTC
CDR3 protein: CASSHLGQGINNEQFF

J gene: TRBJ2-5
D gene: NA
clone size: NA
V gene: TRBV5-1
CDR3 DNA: TGCGCCAGCAGCTTGACGACGGCAGGGGTGGAGACCCAGTACTTC
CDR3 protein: CASSLTTAGVETQYF

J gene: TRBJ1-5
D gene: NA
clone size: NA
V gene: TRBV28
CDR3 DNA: TGTGCCAGCAGGGGTGCTGGGAGGGGTCAGCCCCAGCATTTT
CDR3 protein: CASRGAGRGQPQHF

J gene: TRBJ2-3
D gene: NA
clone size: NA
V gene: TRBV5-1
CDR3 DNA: TGCGCCAGCAGCTTGGCCGCGAACGGAGGGCCAGATACGCAGTATTTT
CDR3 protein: CASSLAANGGPDTQYF

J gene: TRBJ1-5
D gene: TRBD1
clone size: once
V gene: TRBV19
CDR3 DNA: TGTGCCAGTAGTTGGGACAGGGGCAATCAGCCCCAGCATTTT
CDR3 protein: CASSWDRGNQPQHF

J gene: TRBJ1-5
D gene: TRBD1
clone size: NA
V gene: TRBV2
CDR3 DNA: TGTGCCAGCAGGACAGGGGGCGCTGGAAATCAGCCCCAGCATTTT
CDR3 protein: CASRTGGAGNQPQHF

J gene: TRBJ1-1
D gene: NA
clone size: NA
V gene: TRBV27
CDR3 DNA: TGTGCCAGCAGCCATCTACAGGGTCCGGGCATGAACACTGAAGCTTTCTTT
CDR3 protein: CASSHLQGPGMNTEAFF

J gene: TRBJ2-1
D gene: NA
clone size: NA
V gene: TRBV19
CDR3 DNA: TGTGCCAGTAGTGTTCGCCTAGACAATGAGCAGTTCTTC
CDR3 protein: CASSVRLDNEQFF